These 24 T cell receptor beta chains originate from one sample sequenced in a study of identifying expanded T cells in peripheral blood (dated by TCRdb to 2018 to 2020). The library relied on the immunoSEQ multiplex PCR assay. The source is immuneACCESS, and TCRdb retained only in-frame sequences with V and J called. Part of the clones is not carried over; for the studies checked, unresolved V genes explain less than half of this, and the remainder is unexplained. Here the sample has 120,000 or so clones; roughly 84% occur a single time. The ten largest clonotypes hold roughly 3.3% of the sample. The sample consisted of blood. Receptors were obtained from a person aged 18-70 years in good health.

V usage is TRBV4-3 and J usage is TRBJ1-4; the D is unclear. Germline V CDR1 and CDR2: LGHNA, YSLEER. V was trimmed by 2 bases and J by 4 bases, leaving 20 bases between them. This CDR3 region has 18 residues. The CDR3 sequence: CASSQRTDHNRFNEKLFF. The CDR3 bases are TGCGCCAGCAGCCAACGGACGGACCACAACCGATTTAATGAAAAACTGTTTTTT.

This sequence joins TRBV9 and TRBJ2-1; 7 nucleotides agree with TRBD1. Unmatched junction bases numbered 2, after V lost 0 bases and J lost 5 bases. Germline assignment: CDR1 SGDLS and CDR2 YYNGEE. CDR3 length: 14 amino acids. The CDR3 here is CASSVVGTDNEQFF. The CDR3 DNA is TGTGCCAGCAGCGTAGTAGGGACAGACAATGAGCAGTTCTTC.

This sequence joins TRBV6-1 and TRBJ1-4; D is unresolved. V was cut by 3 bases and J by 7 bases, with 12 bases left in between. The CDR3 is 14 amino acids. CDR1 is MNHNS, CDR2 SASEGT, per germline. The CDR3 sequence: CASSEMSESEKLFF. The CDR3 coding sequence is TGTGCCAGCAGTGAGATGTCGGAGTCTGAAAAACTGTTTTTT.

V usage is TRBV6-6 and J usage is TRBJ2-7, with 9 bases lining up with TRBD2. V gave up 7 bases and J gave up 3 bases; unmatched junction bases: 7. The CDR3 has 14 amino acids. The germline V gene has CDR1 MNHNY and CDR2 SVGAGI (reference sequence). This CDR3 reads CASTHRAGGYEQYF. In DNA, the CDR3 is TGTGCCAGCACCCACCGAGCGGGGGGCTACGAGCAGTACTTC.

This chain joins TRBV5-6 and TRBJ1-6; TRBD1 might be the D (5 bases). This CDR3 has 15 amino acids. Per germline, CDR1 SGHDT and CDR2 YYEEEE. V lost 1 base and J 2 bases, leaving 7 bases between the germline ends. The CDR3 reads CASSLRGAYNSPLHF. The CDR3, as DNA: TGTGCCAGCAGCTTGCGGGGGGCCTATAATTCACCCCTCCACTTT.

The chain employs TRBV11-2 and TRBJ1-3, with TRBD1 matching over 11 bases. V was clipped by 1 base and J by 8 bases; unmatched bases: 10. Germline-derived CDR1 and CDR2 are SGHAT and FQNNGV. The CDR3 runs to 17 residues. The CDR3, as DNA: TGTGCCAGCAGCTTAGCGGCGGACAGGGGGCGCCGGGACACCATATATTTT. Its protein product is CASSLAADRGRRDTIYF.

The chain is built from TRBV7-9 and TRBJ1-1, with 7 bases fitting TRBD1. Germline-derived CDR1 and CDR2 are SEHNR and FQNEAQ (reference sequence). This CDR3 contains 17 residues. V lost 5 bases, J lost 1 base, and 13 bases stayed unmatched. In DNA form, the CDR3 reads TGTGCCAGCAGCAGACCTAACGCTGGGACAGAGAACACTGAAGCTTTCTTT. This gives the protein CASSRPNAGTENTEAFF.

V gene TRBV4-1 combines with J gene TRBJ2-5; TRBD2 agrees at 10 bases. Germline lookup yields CDR1 MGHRA and CDR2 YSYEKL. The ends lost 3 bases at V and 5 bases at J; junction bases unmatched: 12. The CDR3 sequence is 17 residues long. DNA of the CDR3: TGCGCCAGCAGCCAGAGAATCGTTAGCGGGGGGCGGGAGACCCAGTACTTC. It translates to CASSQRIVSGGRETQYF.

Only a few counts were recorded for this clone. This sequence joins TRBV30 and TRBJ1-4; 7 bases line up with TRBD1. Looked up from germline, CDR1 is GTSNPN and CDR2 is SVGIG (reference sequence). The V and J ends lost 3 bases and 3 bases, in that order; junction bases with no gene match: 1. The CDR3 loop spans 13 amino acids. CDR3 DNA: TGTGCCTGGAGAGGGACAGCTAATGAAAAACTGTTTTTT. Translated: CAWRGTANEKLFF. The whole variable domain, filled in from reference TRBV30 and TRBJ1-4, reads SQTIHQWPATLVQPVGSPLSLECTVEGTSNPNLYWYRQAAGRGLQLLFYSVGIGQISSEVPQNLSASRPQDRQFILSSKKLLLSDSGFYLCAWRGTANEKLFFGSGTQLSVL.

Only one count was recorded for this clone. V and J are TRBV29-1 and TRBJ2-5, with D perhaps matching TRBD1 or TRBD2 (5 bases each). The CDR3 runs 12 residues. The V and J ends lost 4 bases and 7 bases respectively, with 13 bases between them. The germline gives CDR1 SQVTM, CDR2 ANQGSEA. The CDR3 bases are TGCAGCGTTGGTGGGACGCCGGGGACCCAGTACTTC. Its protein is CSVGGTPGTQYF.

J is TRBJ2-7 and V is TRBV5-1; D call uncertain. This CDR3 contains 11 residues. V lost 0 bases to trimming and J lost 6 bases, with 4 bases between them. In germline, CDR1 is SGHRS, CDR2 YFSETQ. CDR3 loop: CASSLEVEQYF. In nucleotides, the CDR3 is TGCGCCAGCAGCTTGGAGGTCGAGCAGTACTTC.

The J gene is TRBJ1-5, the V gene TRBV6-1; TRBD1 is a possible D gene (5 bases). The CDR3 is 12 residues long. With 7 bases removed from V and 4 bases from J, the gap between germline ends came to 8 bases. Germline assignment: CDR1 MNHNS and CDR2 SASEGT. CDR3 residues: CASMRQNQPQHF. CDR3 nucleotides: TGTGCCAGCATGCGACAGAATCAGCCCCAGCATTTT.

J is TRBJ2-3 and V is TRBV7-2; no reliable D call. CDR1 SGHTA and CDR2 FQGNSA come from the germline V gene. The CDR3 loop spans 15 amino acids. Trimming took 2 bases from V and 4 from J, leaving 13 bases between them. In DNA, the CDR3 is TGTGCCAGCAGCTTAAGTTTCCAAGTCGCAGATACGCAGTATTTT. Translated, it gives CASSLSFQVADTQYF.

The chain recombines TRBV10-2 with TRBJ1-1, with D perhaps TRBD1 (5 bases). The V gene lost 6 bases and the J gene lost 1 base, with 12 bases spanning the gap. Germline lookup yields CDR1 WSHSY and CDR2 SAAADI. The CDR3 totals 14 residues. CDR3 in amino acids: CASRGERGNTEAFF. CDR3 DNA sequence: TGCGCCAGCAGGGGGGAACGGGGGAACACTGAAGCTTTCTTT.

This rearrangement joins TRBV25-1 to TRBJ1-5, with a weak D call TRBD1 (5 bases). The CDR3 contains 14 residues. CDR1 MGHDK and CDR2 SYGVNS come from the germline V gene. Trimming removed 4 bases from V and 5 bases from J, with 12 bases in between. CDR3 sequence: CASSGGGTDQPQHF. The CDR3, as DNA: TGTGCCAGCAGTGGGGGAGGGACCGATCAGCCCCAGCATTTT.

The chain is built from TRBV28 and TRBJ1-2; TRBD1 aligns across 10 bases. The CDR3 contains 13 residues. Per the germline V gene, CDR1 is MDHEN and CDR2 is SYDVKM. V shed 8 bases and J 6 bases; nucleotides not matched to a gene: 6. The CDR3 DNA is TGTGCCAGCGGGACAGGGGAGTTTGATGGCTACACCTTC. Translation gives CASGTGEFDGYTF.

This chain connects TRBV30 to TRBJ1-1; D unresolved. The CDR3 is 13 residues long. The germline gives CDR1 GTSNPN, CDR2 SVGIG (reference sequence). The V end was cut by 0 bases, the J end by 9 bases, with 14 bases between. The CDR3 region is CAWSVWEGSQAFF. Here the CDR3 DNA reads TGTGCCTGGAGTGTATGGGAGGGATCCCAAGCTTTCTTT.

Note on this clone: One junction end does not reproduce the germline sequence, and a read error may be involved. The DNA for the CDR3 is TGTGCCAGCCGTGACTGGACAGGGGTTTCTGGAAACACCATATATTTT. It encodes CASRDWTGVSGNTIYF. The rearrangement uses TRBV2 and TRBJ1-3; 9 nucleotides line up with TRBD1. CDR3 length: 16 amino acids. Per the germline V gene, CDR1 is SNHLY and CDR2 is FYNNEI.

This clone was recorded a few times. The chain carries TRBV28 and TRBJ1-1, with a weak D call TRBD1 (6 bases). Looked up from germline, CDR1 is MDHEN and CDR2 is SYDVKM. The CDR3 is 12 amino acids. V was cut by 8 bases and J by 5 bases, with 12 bases left in between. CDR3 protein: CASVYRETEAFF. The CDR3 DNA follows: TGTGCCAGCGTCTACAGGGAAACTGAAGCTTTCTTT.

The chain couples TRBV11-2 to TRBJ2-5, with D possibly matching TRBD2 (5 bases). CDR1 SGHAT and CDR2 FQNNGV come from the germline V gene. Trimming stripped 0 bases from V and 11 bases from J, with 16 bases between. The CDR3 extends over 14 amino acids. CDR3 loop: CASSLDRSGSGQYF. CDR3 bases: TGTGCCAGCAGCTTAGATCGGTCGGGGTCCGGACAGTACTTC.

The rearrangement uses TRBV9 and TRBJ2-5, with D tentatively TRBD2 (5 bases). CDR1 is SGDLS, CDR2 YYNGEE, per germline. The CDR3 contains 15 residues. V shed 0 bases and J shed 6 bases, with 15 bases lying between them. The CDR3 DNA reads as TGTGCCAGCAGCGTAGGGACTGGGTCCGGACAGACCCAGTACTTC. Translated, it gives CASSVGTGSGQTQYF.

This chain joins TRBV30 and TRBJ2-5; 11 nucleotides agree with TRBD2. The trim removed 0 bases at V and 4 bases at J, leaving 13 bases unmatched. Germline assignment: CDR1 GTSNPN and CDR2 SVGIG (reference sequence). This CDR3 has 18 amino acids. The chain's CDR3 is CAWSVPGGASGGPETQYF. The CDR3 DNA is TGTGCCTGGAGTGTACCGGGCGGGGCTAGCGGGGGGCCAGAGACCCAGTACTTC.

The V call is TRBV5-1, the J call TRBJ2-6; D gene uncertain. The V gene's germline CDR1 is SGHRS and CDR2 YFSETQ. Deletions cut 0 bases from V and 1 base from J, with 8 bases between. The CDR3 extends over 16 amino acids. In DNA form, the CDR3 reads TGCGCCAGCAGCTTGGTCGGACGTTCTGGGGCCAACGTCCTGACTTTC. This encodes CASSLVGRSGANVLTF.

The rearrangement joins TRBV6-6 to TRBJ1-2; D remains unclear. Trimming cost V 5 bases and J 10 bases, with 20 bases left between them. This CDR3 has 14 residues. The germline V gene has CDR1 MNHNY and CDR2 SVGAGI (reference sequence). The CDR3 loop reads CASSPSGSRKDYTF. The DNA of the CDR3 is TGTGCCAGCAGTCCGTCAGGAAGTAGAAAGGACTACACCTTC.